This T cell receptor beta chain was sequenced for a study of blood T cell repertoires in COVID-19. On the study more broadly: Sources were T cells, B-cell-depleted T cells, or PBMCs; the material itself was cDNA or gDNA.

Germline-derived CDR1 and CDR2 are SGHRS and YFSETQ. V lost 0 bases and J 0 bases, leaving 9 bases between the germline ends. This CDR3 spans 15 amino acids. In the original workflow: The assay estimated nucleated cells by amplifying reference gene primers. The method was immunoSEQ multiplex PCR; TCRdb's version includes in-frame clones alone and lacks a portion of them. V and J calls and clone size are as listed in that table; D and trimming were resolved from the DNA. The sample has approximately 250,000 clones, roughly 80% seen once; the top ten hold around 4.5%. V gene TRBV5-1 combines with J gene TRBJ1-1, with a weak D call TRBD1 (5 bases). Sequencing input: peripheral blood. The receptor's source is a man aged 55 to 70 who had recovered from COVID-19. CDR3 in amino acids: CASSLVAGMNTEAFF. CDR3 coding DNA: TGCGCCAGCAGCTTGGTAGCAGGGATGAACACTGAAGCTTTCTTT.